This T cell receptor beta chain was identified during a study of T cell responses to AZD1222 COVID-19 vaccine. Study-wide findings and caveats: Clonal diversity may have been underestimated in mostly white British donors. Spike-wide coverage was observed for vaccine-associated CD4 TCRs, with dominant responses at 160-218 and 743-854. Unmutated variant regions are reportedly the target of nearly half of TCRs that are spike-specific. Repertoire sampling happened only post peak T cell response.

The V gene's germline CDR1 is GTSNPN and CDR2 SVGIG (reference sequence). This CDR3 region has 12 residues. Trimming shortened V by 7 bases and J by 1 base, and 10 bases separated the two germline ends. About this clone: Its antigen is undetermined.

Using immunoSEQ multiplex PCR, the repertoire was profiled, and TCRdb retains in-frame clones only, with some absent. The sample comprises tens of thousands of clones, over 80% of which are singletons, and 4.5% to 5.5% rests with the top ten. This clonotype was sampled from an adult in good health. The specimen comprised peripheral blood, sampled on day 0 of MenACWY control vaccination. The chain combines TRBV30 with TRBJ1-1, with D hard to call. The CDR3 nucleotides are TGTGCCTCCTGGCAGGCGAACACTGAAGCTTTCTTT. The encoded protein is CASWQANTEAFF.